The 25 T cell receptor beta chains below come from one sample, sequenced in a study of OX40 agonist ivuxolimab in advanced cancers. TCRdb keeps only in-frame clones here, not all; method: immunoSEQ multiplex PCR. The sample lists approximately 71,000 clones; roughly four fifths were seen once. Sequencing was performed on CD4+ or CD8+ T cells sorted from blood, taken in a trial of the OX40 agonist ivuxolimab. The source is an adult with an advanced solid tumor such as melanoma, head and neck, liver or kidney cancer.

In this sample, this clone turned up a few times. CDR3 loop: CAWSLGQGRTEAFF. The CDR3 DNA reads as TGTGCCTGGAGTTTGGGACAGGGAAGGACTGAAGCTTTCTTT. The chain uses TRBV30 and TRBJ1-1; 9 bases map to TRBD1. J lost 5 bases, V lost 2 bases, and 6 bases had no gene match. CDR3 size: 14 residues. Per germline, CDR1 GTSNPN and CDR2 SVGIG (reference sequence).

This clone has a single count. The gene calls are TRBV11-3 and TRBJ2-3; 7 positions match TRBD1. Germline V gene data show CDR1 as SGHNT and CDR2 as YENEEA. This CDR3 has 17 amino acids. V lost 5 bases to trimming and J lost 2 bases; unmatched junction nucleotides: 13. The DNA for the CDR3 is TGTGCCAGCAGCCCGCATAGCTGGGGACAGCTCACAGATACGCAGTATTTT. This translates into CASSPHSWGQLTDTQYF.

This clone was recorded only once. The genes are TRBV5-5 and TRBJ2-1; D may be TRBD2 (6 bases). V dropped 2 bases and J dropped 3 bases, with 12 bases sitting between them. Germline V gene lookup returns CDR1 SGHKS and CDR2 YYEKEE (reference sequence). The CDR3 is 15 amino acids. In DNA form, the CDR3 reads TGTGCCAGCAGCTTAACCGGGACTGACTACAATGAGCAGTTCTTC. Amino acid sequence: CASSLTGTDYNEQFF. Together with reference TRBV5-5 and TRBJ2-1, the CDR3 gives the full variable domain: DAGVTQSPTHLIKTRGQQVTLRCSPISGHKSVSWYQQVLGQGPQFIFQYYEKEERGRGNFPDRFSARQFPNYSSELNVNALLLGDSALYLCASSLTGTDYNEQFFGPGTRLTVL.

The J gene is TRBJ2-5, the V gene TRBV29-1; TRBD2 is a possible D gene (6 bases). The germline V gene has CDR1 SQVTM and CDR2 ANQGSEA. The CDR3 length is 13 residues. Trimming removed 4 bases from V and 7 bases from J, with 16 bases in between. The CDR3 DNA reads TGCAGCGTTGGTACTGGCAGGGAGGCGACCCAGTACTTC. This sequence encodes CSVGTGREATQYF.

This clone appeared a few times. The V gene is TRBV19, the J gene TRBJ2-4; 13 bases line up with TRBD2. Germline trimming cut 5 bases from V and 2 bases from J; bases unmatched to any gene: 6. This CDR3 region has 17 residues. CDR1 is LNHDA and CDR2 is SQIVND in the germline V gene (reference sequence). The CDR3 sequence: CASSPWTSGSSKNIQYF. The CDR3 DNA is TGTGCCAGTAGTCCCTGGACTAGCGGGAGCTCCAAAAACATTCAGTACTTC.

The J gene is TRBJ1-2, the V gene TRBV9; a possible D gene is TRBD1 (5 bases). Germline V gene data show CDR1 as SGDLS and CDR2 as YYNGEE. Trimming cost V 4 bases and J 8 bases, with 12 bases left between them. The CDR3 covers 12 residues. Written as DNA, the CDR3 is TGTGCCAGCAGCCCGGGACCTTCGGGCTACACCTTC. This sequence encodes CASSPGPSGYTF.

The chain joins TRBV7-3 to TRBJ2-3, with 12 bases that match TRBD2. The germline CDR1 and CDR2 sequences are SGHTA and FQGTGA. This CDR3 spans 16 amino acids. V lost 3 bases to trimming and J lost 2 bases; unmatched junction nucleotides: 3. The CDR3 is CASSFLAGGPTDTQYF. The CDR3 DNA follows: TGTGCCAGCAGCTTCCTAGCGGGAGGGCCCACAGATACGCAGTATTTT.

This clone appeared once. The V and J genes are TRBV4-2 and TRBJ2-3, with D unclear. The V end was cut by 0 bases, the J end by 0 bases, with 10 bases between. The CDR3 loop spans 16 amino acids. Per germline, CDR1 LGHNA and CDR2 YNFKEQ. The chain's CDR3 is CASSQDIKRSTDTQYF. CDR3 nucleotides: TGTGCCAGCAGCCAAGATATCAAGAGGAGCACAGATACGCAGTATTTT.

The rearrangement uses TRBV12-5 and TRBJ2-3, with 13 bases lining up with TRBD2. CDR3 size: 14 residues. The germline CDR1 and CDR2 sequences are LGHNT and FRNRAP. The junction had 0 bases not matched to a gene; V was cut back by 5 bases and J by 4 bases. The CDR3 loop reads CASGGLAGADTQYF. In nucleotides, the CDR3 is TGTGCTAGTGGTGGACTAGCGGGGGCAGATACGCAGTATTTT.

The chain couples TRBV5-1 to TRBJ2-1, with TRBD1 matching 10 bases. J gave up 8 bases and V 4 bases, and 3 bases lay outside the gene matches. The CDR3 sequence is 13 residues long. From germline, CDR1 is SGHRS and CDR2 YFSETQ. CDR3 DNA: TGCGCCAGCAGCAGCGGGACAGGGGATGAGCAGTTCTTC. Translation gives CASSSGTGDEQFF.

The chain combines TRBV7-2 with TRBJ2-1, with TRBD2 matching 7 bases. This CDR3 region has 14 residues. The germline V gene has CDR1 SGHTA and CDR2 FQGNSA. V shed 2 bases, J shed 9 bases, and the junction held 7 bases outside the gene matches. CDR3 nucleotides: TGTGCCAGCAGCTTATACGGGAGGTTTGGTGAGCAGTTCTTC. Translating it yields CASSLYGRFGEQFF.

J is TRBJ1-1 and V is TRBV29-1, with D unresolved. The germline V and J ends were trimmed by 3 bases and 4 bases, with 12 bases remaining between them. The CDR3 runs to 13 residues. CDR1 SQVTM and CDR2 ANQGSEA come from the germline V gene. The CDR3 spells CSVEEALGTEAFF. CDR3 DNA: TGCAGCGTTGAGGAGGCCCTGGGCACTGAAGCTTTCTTT.

V gene TRBV18 combines with J gene TRBJ1-4; 7 bases fit TRBD1. The V gene's germline CDR1 is KGHSH and CDR2 LQKENI. The CDR3 sequence is 16 residues long. With 3 bases clipped from V and 0 bases from J, the junction kept 4 bases outside the gene matches. The CDR3 sequence: CASSPDRAPTNEKLFF. CDR3 DNA: TGTGCCAGCTCACCCGACAGGGCCCCAACTAATGAAAAACTGTTTTTT.

The chain joins TRBV7-9 to TRBJ2-7; D gene unclear. CDR1 and CDR2 (germline): SEHNR, FQNEAQ (reference sequence). CDR3 length: 15 amino acids. V lost 1 base, J lost 2 bases, and 12 bases lay in between. CDR3 sequence: CASSLVGYGPYEQYV. In DNA, the CDR3 is TGTGCCAGCAGCTTAGTCGGGTATGGGCCCTACGAGCAGTACGTC.

The CDR3 sequence is CASSDAGGGQETQYF. Here the CDR3 DNA reads TGTGCCAGCAGTGATGCGGGGGGGGGCCAAGAGACCCAGTACTTC. V is TRBV2 and J is TRBJ2-5; 9 bases line up with TRBD2. The germline V gene encodes CDR1 SNHLY and CDR2 FYNNEI. The CDR3 runs to 15 residues. Losses at the gene ends were 3 bases for V and 1 base for J; bases not matched to a gene: 3.

This clone was seen a single time. The V call is TRBV28, the J call TRBJ1-2, with 10 bases identical to TRBD1. The V segment lost 8 bases and the J segment 5 bases; nucleotides outside the gene matches: 8. Germline CDR1 reads MDHEN; CDR2 reads SYDVKM. CDR3 length: 14 amino acids. The CDR3 coding sequence is TGTGCCAGCCGGGACAGGGGCGTTAGGTATGGCTACACCTTC. Its protein is CASRDRGVRYGYTF.

This clone was counted once. The J gene is TRBJ1-2, the V gene TRBV7-9, with a tentative D call TRBD1 (5 bases). CDR1 is SEHNR and CDR2 is FQNEAQ in the germline V gene (reference sequence). Trimming took 3 bases from V and 9 from J, leaving 14 bases between them. The CDR3 runs to 13 residues. CDR3 sequence (DNA): TGTGCCAGCAGCTTGGGGGAGGTTATGAGCTACACCTTC. Residues: CASSLGEVMSYTF.

This clone occurred many times. This chain joins TRBV5-4 and TRBJ1-2; 7 bases map to TRBD1. Germline values: CDR1 SGHNT, CDR2 YYREEE (reference sequence). V shed 3 bases and J 3 bases; nucleotides not matched to a gene: 2. This CDR3 spans 13 amino acids. CDR3 DNA: TGTGCCAGCAGCTCTGGACAGGACTATGGCTACACCTTC. Translation gives CASSSGQDYGYTF.

The chain joins TRBV19 to TRBJ1-1, with unresolved D. CDR1 and CDR2 (germline): LNHDA, SQIVND (reference sequence). The CDR3 length is 15 residues. With 1 base removed from V and 4 bases from J, the gap between germline ends came to 13 bases. CDR3 DNA: TGTGCCAGTAGTATAGGGGAGGGATTTGGCACTGAAGCTTTCTTT. Translated, it gives CASSIGEGFGTEAFF.

V and J are TRBV6-1 and TRBJ1-5; D not resolved. Germline V lookup: CDR1 MNHNS, CDR2 SASEGT. Trimming took off 2 bases at V and 0 bases at J, with 11 bases between the two ends. The CDR3 runs 16 residues. In DNA form, the CDR3 reads TGTGCCAGCAGTGAATACTCATTGTATAGCAATCAGCCCCAGCATTTT. This gives the protein CASSEYSLYSNQPQHF.

The gene calls are TRBV19 and TRBJ1-5, with TRBD1 as a possible D gene (6 bases). V was clipped by 5 bases and J by 0 bases, with 20 bases between them. The CDR3 has 18 amino acids. The germline V gene encodes CDR1 LNHDA and CDR2 SQIVND (reference sequence). CDR3 nucleotide sequence: TGTGCCAGTAGTTCCGGGGGCTTTAGGGCCACTAGCAATCAGCCCCAGCATTTT. It specifies CASSSGGFRATSNQPQHF.

The CDR3 coding sequence is TGCAGTGCTTCCGACGGTGCCCAGTACTTC. This codes for CSASDGAQYF. The chain is built from TRBV20-1 and TRBJ2-5, with D unresolved. Germline-derived CDR1 and CDR2 are DFQATT and SNEGSKA (reference sequence). V dropped 5 bases and J dropped 9 bases, with 10 bases sitting between them. The CDR3 contains 10 residues.

In its sample, this clone was seen a few times. This chain links TRBV12-2 with TRBJ2-7; the table's D call, TRBD1, has no DNA check behind it. TRBV12-2 is assigned pseudogene status. The CDR3 length is 15 residues. This CDR3 reads CASRRASGFFDEQYF. For the CDR3, the DNA is TGTGCAAGTCGCCGAGCTTCAGGGTTCTTCGACGAGCAGTACTTC.

The chain links TRBV10-3 to TRBJ2-3; D remains unclear. Trimming removed 2 bases from V and 0 bases from J, with 3 bases in between. Germline CDR1 reads ENHRY; CDR2 reads SYGVKD. The CDR3 runs 13 residues. The CDR3 protein is CAISEDSTDTQYF. The CDR3 region has the DNA TGTGCCATCAGTGAGGACAGCACAGATACGCAGTATTTT.

This rearrangement joins TRBV6-1 to TRBJ2-3; possibly TRBD2 for D (7 bases). Trimming took off 3 bases at V and 3 bases at J, with 16 bases between the two ends. The CDR3 covers 16 residues. Germline V gene lookup returns CDR1 MNHNS and CDR2 SASEGT. This CDR3 reads CASSDWSGGQTDTQYF. In nucleotides, the CDR3 is TGTGCCAGCAGTGACTGGTCGGGGGGCCAGACAGATACGCAGTATTTT.